This TCR beta chain was captured by sequencing in a study of T cells in localized non-small cell lung cancer. The table came from immunoSEQ multiplex PCR; TCRdb's copy has only in-frame clones and leaves some out. The table lists tens of thousands of clones, approximately 88% of them singletons. This CDR3 region has 13 residues. V shed 5 bases and J 4 bases; nucleotides not matched to a gene: 2. Germline assignment: CDR1 MNHNS and CDR2 SASEGT. In the case of this clone: Its antigen is still unknown.

Study-wide results and limits: Heterogeneity cannot be ruled out, as sequencing used one tumor region only. Peak T cell clonality was found in uninvolved adjacent lung, exceeding tumor.

The source is a man aged 40-75 years with stage I squamous cell lung carcinoma. The genes are TRBV6-1 and TRBJ1-5; 7 bases match TRBD1. The material sequenced was peripheral blood, taken before any cancer treatment. For the CDR3, the DNA is TGTGCCAGCAGTCCACAGGGGAATCAGCCCCAGCATTTT. Translating gives CASSPQGNQPQHF.